The 32 T cell receptor beta chains listed next were all sequenced from one sample in a study of blood T cell repertoires in COVID-19. Assay used: immunoSEQ multiplex PCR; TCRdb lists only in-frame clones, some missing. The data show approximately 74,000 clones, around 90% seen once. The sequenced sample consisted of peripheral blood. The receptors come from a man aged 65 to 85 with acute or convalescent COVID-19.

The chain recombines TRBV5-3 with TRBJ2-2, with 13 bases identical to TRBD2. TRBV5-3 is an open reading frame, and its role is uncertain. V trimming: 4 bases; J trimming: 0 bases; junction bases outside the gene matches: 6. This CDR3 is built from 18 residues. The DNA of the CDR3 is TGTGCCAGAAGCCCTCGACTAGCGGGAGGCCCGAACACCGGGGAGCTGTTTTTT. It codes for CARSPRLAGGPNTGELFF.

As DNA, the CDR3 is TGTGCCAGCAGCCCCGACAGAAAGTTCTACGAGCAGTACTTC. This encodes CASSPDRKFYEQYF. The J gene is TRBJ2-7, the V gene TRBV6-5; tentatively, D is TRBD1 (5 bases). This CDR3 comprises 14 residues. Trimming removed 6 bases at V and 3 bases at J, with 15 bases between. The V gene's germline CDR1 is MNHEY and CDR2 SVGAGI.

The chain has TRBV12-3 or TRBV12-4 and TRBJ2-5; D is unresolved. The CDR3 totals 13 residues. V lost 2 bases, J lost 7 bases, and 11 bases lay in between. The CDR3 reads CASSLNGIGTQYF. The CDR3, as DNA: TGTGCCAGCAGTTTAAATGGCATTGGGACCCAGTACTTC.

This clone showed up just once. CDR3 residues: CATSRDQDTDTQYF. The DNA of the CDR3 is TGTGCCACCAGCAGAGATCAGGACACAGATACGCAGTATTTT. This chain links TRBV15 with TRBJ2-3; D not resolved. V lost 0 bases, J lost 2 bases, and 6 bases lay in between. The CDR3 extends over 14 amino acids. From germline, CDR1 is LNHNV and CDR2 YYDKDF (reference sequence). Combining the CDR3 with reference TRBV15 and TRBJ2-3 gives the whole variable domain DAMVIQNPRYQVTQFGKPVTLSCSQTLNHNVMYWYQQKSSQAPKLLFHYYDKDFNNEADTPDNFQSRRPNTSFCFLDIRSPGLGDTAMYLCATSRDQDTDTQYFGPGTRLTVL.

The chain links TRBV5-1 to TRBJ2-2, with 9 bases aligning to TRBD2. This CDR3 contains 16 residues. Germline-derived CDR1 and CDR2 are SGHRS and YFSETQ. The trim removed 2 bases at V and 4 bases at J, leaving 6 bases unmatched. Written as DNA, the CDR3 is TGCGCCAGCAGCTTCCCGGGACTAGCCGCCACCGGGGAGCTGTTTTTT. Translating it yields CASSFPGLAATGELFF.

The J gene is TRBJ2-3, the V gene TRBV10-3; D possibly corresponds to TRBD2 (5 bases). The length of the CDR3 is 14 residues. The V gene's germline CDR1 is ENHRY and CDR2 SYGVKD. Trimming took off 6 bases at V and 0 bases at J, with 10 bases between the two ends. The CDR3: CAISSGPSTDTQYF. The CDR3 DNA reads as TGTGCCATCAGCAGCGGCCCTAGCACAGATACGCAGTATTTT.

This rearrangement joins TRBV3-1 (or the pseudogene TRBV3-2) to TRBJ2-7; weak D call: TRBD2 (6 bases). V lost 3 bases and J lost 3, with 15 bases in between. Germline loops: CDR1 LGHDT, CDR2 YNNKEL (reference sequence). This CDR3 has 15 amino acids. CDR3 in amino acids: CASSQGRGGYYEQYF. CDR3 DNA sequence: TGTGCCAGCAGCCAGGGGCGGGGTGGATACTACGAGCAGTACTTC.

The chain combines TRBV7-9 with TRBJ1-6, with D possibly being TRBD1 (6 bases). The V gene lost 5 bases and the J gene lost 5 bases, with 10 bases spanning the gap. Germline V gene sequence: CDR1 SEHNR, CDR2 FQNEAQ (reference sequence). The CDR3 runs 14 residues. CDR3 DNA: TGTGCCAGCAGCCTATGGACAGATAATTCACCCCTCCACTTT. It codes for CASSLWTDNSPLHF.

The chain uses TRBV5-4 and TRBJ1-2; 12 nucleotides align to TRBD1. V lost 0 bases, J lost 8 bases, and 8 bases stayed unmatched. The CDR3 is 16 residues long. Germline lookup yields CDR1 SGHNT and CDR2 YYREEE (reference sequence). This CDR3 is CASSLGGDRGPRGYTF. CDR3 coding DNA: TGTGCCAGCAGCTTGGGAGGGGACAGGGGGCCTCGCGGCTACACCTTC.

This sequence joins TRBV9 and TRBJ2-1, with 7 bases that match TRBD1. Trimming took 0 bases from V and 7 from J; bases not matched to a gene: 7. This CDR3 has 15 residues. Germline V gene sequence: CDR1 SGDLS, CDR2 YYNGEE. The CDR3 spells CASSVATGLVNEQFF. CDR3 DNA: TGTGCCAGCAGCGTAGCGACAGGGTTGGTGAATGAGCAGTTCTTC.

The chain has TRBV20-1 and TRBJ2-7, with D unresolved. Germline V CDR1 and CDR2: DFQATT, SNEGSKA (reference sequence). This CDR3 comprises 11 residues. With 1 base removed from V and 2 bases from J, the gap between germline ends came to 3 bases. The CDR3 is CSARVTYEQYF. CDR3 DNA: TGCAGTGCTAGAGTTACCTACGAGCAGTACTTC.

As to this clone: Distinct nucleotide sequences in the sample also encode this CDR3. The rearrangement joins TRBV19 to TRBJ2-7; D is undetermined. CDR1 is LNHDA, CDR2 SQIVND, per germline (reference sequence). This CDR3 is 11 amino acids long. V was cut by 9 bases and J by 0 bases, with 6 bases left in between. The CDR3 DNA follows: TGTGCCAGCTCTAGCTCCTACGAGCAGTACTTC. Encoded protein: CASSSSYEQYF.

The V and J genes are TRBV23-1 and TRBJ2-3, with D perhaps TRBD2 (5 bases). TRBV23-1 is designated an ORF whose function remains uncertain. The CDR3 is made up of 16 amino acids. V was shortened by 2 bases and J by 0 bases, with 12 bases between the two germline ends. The DNA for the CDR3 is TGCGCCAGCAGTCAAACCGGAGGACCGAGCACAGATACGCAGTATTTT. It is translated as CASSQTGGPSTDTQYF.

The chain links TRBV30 to TRBJ2-7, with 13 bases lining up with TRBD2. The V gene end was trimmed by 2 bases and the J gene end by 0 bases; junction bases not matched to a gene: 7. The CDR3 consists of 17 residues. The germline V gene encodes CDR1 GTSNPN and CDR2 SVGIG (reference sequence). The CDR3: CAWSQTSGGTSSYEQYF. In DNA form, the CDR3 reads TGTGCCTGGAGTCAGACTAGCGGGGGGACCTCCTCCTACGAGCAGTACTTC.

The rearrangement joins TRBV19 to TRBJ2-7; 9 nucleotides agree with TRBD1. This CDR3 is built from 15 residues. V was clipped by 3 bases and J by 4 bases; unmatched bases: 7. The germline V gene encodes CDR1 LNHDA and CDR2 SQIVND (reference sequence). The CDR3 loop reads CASSISTGGLYEQYF. The CDR3 DNA sequence: TGTGCCAGTAGTATCTCAACAGGGGGCCTTTACGAGCAGTACTTC.

The V gene is TRBV28, the J gene TRBJ2-2, with TRBD1 as a possible D gene (6 bases). Trimming pared 1 base from V and 5 bases from J, leaving 17 bases between. Germline V gene sequence: CDR1 MDHEN, CDR2 SYDVKM. The CDR3 has 17 residues. CDR3 sequence: CASSLSRVGAQTGELFF. CDR3 nucleotide sequence: TGTGCCAGCAGTTTATCCCGGGTGGGGGCGCAGACCGGGGAGCTGTTTTTT.

The V gene is TRBV2, the J gene TRBJ2-3, with TRBD1 matching 7 bases. Germline V gene lookup returns CDR1 SNHLY and CDR2 FYNNEI. V shed 4 bases, J shed 6 bases, and the junction held 4 bases outside the gene matches. The CDR3 totals 13 residues. CDR3 coding DNA: TGTGCCAGCAGTGGGCAGGGGGTGGATACGCAGTATTTT. Encoded protein: CASSGQGVDTQYF. The variable domain in full, completed from reference TRBV2 and TRBJ2-3, reads EPEVTQTPSHQVTQMGQEVILRCVPISNHLYFYWYRQILGQKVEFLVSFYNNEISEKSEIFDDQFSVERPDGSNFTLKIRSTKLEDSAMYFCASSGQGVDTQYFGPGTRLTVL.

This chain uses TRBV6-6 with TRBJ2-1, with 11 bases identical to TRBD2. Germline assignment: CDR1 MNHNY and CDR2 SVGAGI (reference sequence). Trimming removed 6 bases from V and 2 bases from J; junction bases left unmatched: 6. The CDR3 totals 16 residues. CDR3 bases: TGTGCCAGCAGGTCGACACTAGCGGGAGCCTACAATGAGCAGTTCTTC. Translation: CASRSTLAGAYNEQFF.

V usage is TRBV5-4 and J usage is TRBJ2-5; D might be TRBD2 (6 bases). The CDR3 loop spans 14 amino acids. Trimming stripped 4 bases from V and 5 bases from J, with 15 bases between. Germline CDR1 SGHNT, CDR2 YYREEE (reference sequence). CDR3 residues: CASSIAGPLETQYF. In DNA, the CDR3 is TGTGCCAGCAGCATCGCGGGGCCGCTCGAGACCCAGTACTTC.

J is TRBJ2-7 and V is TRBV24-1, with D possibly TRBD2 on 5 matching bases. The CDR3 length is 15 residues. Germline-derived CDR1 and CDR2 are KGHDR and SFDVKD. The V end was cut by 8 bases, the J end by 3 bases, with 19 bases between. CDR3 sequence (DNA): TGTGCCACCAAAGCGGACGGGCCCCCTCGCTACGAGCAGTACTTC. Translation gives CATKADGPPRYEQYF.

The chain has TRBV28 and TRBJ1-2; D remains unclear. Germline-derived CDR1 and CDR2 are MDHEN and SYDVKM. The V and J ends lost 6 bases and 2 bases respectively, with 10 bases between them. The CDR3 is made up of 13 amino acids. CDR3 in amino acids: CASRTRGNYGYTF. The CDR3 nucleotides read TGTGCCAGCAGAACCCGGGGAAACTATGGCTACACCTTC.

This clone came up a few times. The chain is built from TRBV4-1 and TRBJ1-2; the match to TRBD1 covers 10 bases. Losses at the gene ends were 4 bases for V and 7 bases for J; bases not matched to a gene: 6. The V gene's germline CDR1 is MGHRA and CDR2 YSYEKL. CDR3 length equals 14 residues. DNA of the CDR3: TGCGCCAGCAGCCGAGGACAGGGGGACGGTGGCTACACCTTC. As protein: CASSRGQGDGGYTF.

The rearrangement joins TRBV29-1 to TRBJ2-7; tentatively, D is TRBD2 (5 bases). The germline V gene encodes CDR1 SQVTM and CDR2 ANQGSEA. CDR3 length: 13 amino acids. V lost 4 bases and J 0 bases, leaving 10 bases between the germline ends. Here the CDR3 reads CSVVGGTSYEQYF. The CDR3 DNA reads as TGCAGCGTTGTAGGAGGCACCTCCTACGAGCAGTACTTC.

V gene TRBV9 combines with J gene TRBJ1-4; 8 bases map to TRBD1. The CDR3 extends over 15 amino acids. Germline CDR1 SGDLS, CDR2 YYNGEE. The V gene end was trimmed by 1 base and the J gene end by 8 bases; junction bases not matched to a gene: 7. CDR3: CASSVSGTGSEKLFF. In DNA, the CDR3 is TGTGCCAGCAGCGTATCCGGGACAGGAAGCGAAAAACTGTTTTTT.

This clone was recorded only once. The J gene is TRBJ2-3, the V gene TRBV7-6; possibly TRBD2 for D (6 bases). The germline CDR1 and CDR2 sequences are SGHVS and FNYEAQ. Trimming left V 5 bases short and J 3 bases short, with 21 bases between. This CDR3 region has 17 residues. Here the CDR3 reads CASSPPAGGRGTDTQYF. The CDR3 nucleotides read TGTGCCAGCAGCCCACCCGCCGGGGGACGGGGAACAGATACGCAGTATTTT.

The V gene is TRBV15, the J gene TRBJ1-5, with D perhaps matching TRBD1 (5 bases). CDR1 is LNHNV and CDR2 is YYDKDF in the germline V gene (reference sequence). V lost 6 bases, J lost 6 bases, and 21 bases lay in between. The CDR3 spans 16 residues. CDR3 residues: CATRPSGAGGTQPQHF. Written as DNA, the CDR3 is TGTGCCACCAGACCCAGCGGGGCTGGGGGGACTCAGCCCCAGCATTTT.

This sequence joins TRBV6-1 and TRBJ1-6, with TRBD1 identical over 7 bases. With 6 bases clipped from V and 5 bases from J, the junction kept 10 bases outside the gene matches. The CDR3 is 16 residues long. The germline gives CDR1 MNHNS, CDR2 SASEGT. The CDR3 DNA follows: TGTGCCAGCAGCGAACAGGGGAACGTTAATAATTCACCCCTCCACTTT. Protein sequence: CASSEQGNVNNSPLHF.

V is TRBV12-3 or TRBV12-4 and J is TRBJ1-2, with 8 positions matching TRBD1. CDR3 length: 13 amino acids. With 3 bases clipped from V and 6 bases from J, the junction kept 3 bases outside the gene matches. Here the CDR3 DNA reads TGTGCCAGCAGTTTGGGACAGGCTAATGGCTACACCTTC. Translating gives CASSLGQANGYTF.

The chain uses TRBV7-9 and TRBJ1-2, with TRBD1 matching 7 bases. Per the germline V gene, CDR1 is SEHNR and CDR2 is FQNEAQ (reference sequence). The V and J ends lost 5 bases and 8 bases, in that order; junction bases with no gene match: 11. This CDR3 is built from 14 residues. CDR3 sequence reads: CASSMTGTSSGYTF. The CDR3 DNA follows: TGTGCCAGCAGCATGACAGGGACCTCTTCGGGCTACACCTTC. The full variable domain, its missing parts supplied by reference TRBV7-9 and TRBJ1-2, is DTGVSQNPRHKITKRGQNVTFRCDPISEHNRLYWYRQTLGQGPEFLTYFQNEAQLEKSRLLSDRFSAERPKGSFSTLEIQRTEQGDSAMYLCASSMTGTSSGYTFGSGTRLTVV.

This clone showed up just a few times. CDR3 region: CASSLGLAGGADTQYF. CDR3 coding DNA: TGTGCCAGCAGCTTAGGGCTAGCGGGAGGTGCAGATACGCAGTATTTT. The chain combines TRBV7-9 with TRBJ2-3; 11 nucleotides line up with TRBD2. The CDR3 is 16 residues long. Unmatched junction bases numbered 4, after V lost 1 base and J lost 4 bases. The germline gives CDR1 SEHNR, CDR2 FQNEAQ (reference sequence). Full variable domain (missing parts from reference TRBV7-9 and TRBJ2-3): DTGVSQNPRHKITKRGQNVTFRCDPISEHNRLYWYRQTLGQGPEFLTYFQNEAQLEKSRLLSDRFSAERPKGSFSTLEIQRTEQGDSAMYLCASSLGLAGGADTQYFGPGTRLTVL.

The CDR3 spells CASSLGSGGGGPYNEQFF. CDR3 nucleotide sequence: TGTGCCAGCAGTTTGGGTAGCGGGGGGGGAGGCCCTTACAATGAGCAGTTCTTC. J is TRBJ2-1 and V is TRBV27; TRBD2 matches at 11 bases. Trimming at V came to 3 bases and at J to 4 bases, leaving 11 bases not matched to a gene. The length of the CDR3 is 18 residues. CDR1 and CDR2 (germline): MNHEY, SMNVEV (reference sequence).

V and J are TRBV14 and TRBJ2-3; the match to TRBD2 covers 7 bases. The CDR3 consists of 14 residues. Looked up from germline, CDR1 is SGHDN and CDR2 is FVKESK. J was trimmed by 1 base and V by 4 bases; bases with no gene match: 2. CDR3 nucleotide sequence: TGTGCCAGCAGCCGGGGGGGAGGCACAGATACGCAGTATTTT. It encodes CASSRGGGTDTQYF.